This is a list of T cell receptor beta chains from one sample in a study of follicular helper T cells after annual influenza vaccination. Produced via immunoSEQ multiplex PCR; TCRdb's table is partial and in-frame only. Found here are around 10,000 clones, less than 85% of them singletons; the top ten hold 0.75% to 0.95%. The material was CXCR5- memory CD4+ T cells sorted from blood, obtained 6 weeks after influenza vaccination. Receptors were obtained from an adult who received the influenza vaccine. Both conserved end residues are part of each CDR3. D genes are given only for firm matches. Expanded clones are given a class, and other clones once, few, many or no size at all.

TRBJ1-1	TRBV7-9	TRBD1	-	CASSFGDRGLTEAFF	TGTGCCAGCAGCTTTGGAGACAGGGGGCTTACTGAAGCTTTCTTT
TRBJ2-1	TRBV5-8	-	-	CASSSGERSNYNEQFF	TGTGCCAGCAGCTCGGGGGAACGGTCAAATTACAATGAGCAGTTCTTC
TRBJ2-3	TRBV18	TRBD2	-	CASSPPTGGLPDTQYF	TGTGCCAGCTCACCACCCACGGGGGGGCTCCCAGATACGCAGTATTTT
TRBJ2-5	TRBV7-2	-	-	CASSLASLGSGQETQYF	TGTGCCAGCAGCTTAGCCAGCTTGGGTAGCGGCCAAGAGACCCAGTACTTC
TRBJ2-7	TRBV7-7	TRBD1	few	CASSKGTGGVYEQYF	TGTGCTAGCAGCAAAGGGACAGGGGGTGTGTACGAGCAGTACTTC
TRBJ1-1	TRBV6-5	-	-	CASNSDTLNTEAFF	TGTGCCAGCAACTCGGACACGTTGAACACTGAAGCTTTCTTT
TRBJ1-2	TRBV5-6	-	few	CASSVTGSLGTNYGYTF	TGTGCCAGCAGCGTAACAGGGAGCCTAGGGACTAACTATGGCTACACCTTC
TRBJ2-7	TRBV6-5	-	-	CASSYSKGDREQYF	TGTGCCAGCAGTTACTCGAAGGGGGACCGCGAGCAGTACTTC
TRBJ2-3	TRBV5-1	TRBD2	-	CASRSGTSSTDTQYF	TGCGCCAGCAGATCCGGGACTAGTAGCACAGATACGCAGTATTTT
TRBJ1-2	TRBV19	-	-	CASSATTIYGYTF	TGTGCCAGTAGTGCAACCACGATCTATGGCTACACCTTC
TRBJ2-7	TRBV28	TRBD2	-	CASSHSGGAPYEQYF	TGTGCCAGCAGCCATAGCGGGGGGGCACCCTACGAGCAGTACTTC
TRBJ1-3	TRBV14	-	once	CASSQSDSGNTIYF	TGTGCCAGCAGCCAAAGCGACTCTGGAAACACCATATATTTT
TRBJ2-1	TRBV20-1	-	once	CSARPPHEQFF	TGCAGTGCTAGACCCCCGCATGAGCAGTTCTTC
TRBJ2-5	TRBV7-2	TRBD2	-	CASSLRRGRETQYF	TGTGCCAGCAGCTTACGGCGGGGGAGGGAGACCCAGTACTTC
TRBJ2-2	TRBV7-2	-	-	CASSFVGGNTGELFF	TGTGCCAGCAGCTTCGTCGGGGGAAACACCGGGGAGCTGTTTTTT
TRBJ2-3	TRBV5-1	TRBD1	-	CASSLVTGVVDTQYF	TGCGCCAGCAGCTTAGTAACAGGGGTGGTAGATACGCAGTATTTT
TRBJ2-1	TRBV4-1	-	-	CASSHPGTIYNEQFF	TGCGCCAGCAGCCATCCCGGGACAATTTACAATGAGCAGTTCTTC
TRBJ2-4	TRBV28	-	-	CASSLGGWRAKNIQYF	TGTGCCAGCAGTTTAGGGGGGTGGAGGGCCAAAAACATTCAGTACTTC
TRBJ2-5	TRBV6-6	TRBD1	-	CASRGAGGHQETQYF	TGTGCCAGCAGGGGGGCAGGGGGCCACCAAGAGACCCAGTACTTC
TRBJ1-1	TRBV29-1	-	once	CSVAQLMNTEAFF	TGCAGCGTTGCACAGCTTATGAACACTGAAGCTTTCTTT
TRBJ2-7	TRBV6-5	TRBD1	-	CASSFHRDRYEQYF	TGTGCCAGCAGTTTCCACCGGGACAGATACGAGCAGTACTTC
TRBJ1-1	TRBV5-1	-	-	CASSLGSGKSTEAFF	TGCGCCAGCAGCTTGGGCTCCGGGAAGAGCACTGAAGCTTTCTTT
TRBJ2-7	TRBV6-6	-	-	CASSYSTVSEQYF	TGTGCCAGCAGTTACTCGACAGTTTCCGAGCAGTACTTC
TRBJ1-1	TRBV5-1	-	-	CASSLLAATNTEAFF	TGCGCCAGCAGCTTGTTGGCAGCGACCAACACTGAAGCTTTCTTT
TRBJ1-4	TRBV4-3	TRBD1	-	CASSKGTASTNEKLFF	TGCGCCAGCAGCAAGGGGACAGCCTCAACTAATGAAAAACTGTTTTTT
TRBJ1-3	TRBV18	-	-	CASSPFEYPNSGNTIYF	TGTGCCAGCTCACCATTCGAATACCCGAACTCTGGAAACACCATATATTTT
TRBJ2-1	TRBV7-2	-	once	CASRAIGSSYNEQFF	TGTGCCAGCAGGGCGATAGGGAGCTCCTACAATGAGCAGTTCTTC
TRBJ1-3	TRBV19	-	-	CARGAGNTIYF	TGTGCCAGAGGGGCTGGAAACACCATATATTTT
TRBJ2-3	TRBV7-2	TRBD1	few	CASSQNRGDTQYF	TGTGCCAGCAGCCAAAACAGGGGAGATACGCAGTATTTT
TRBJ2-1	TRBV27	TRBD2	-	CASSLSSGDAYNEQFF	TGTGCCAGCAGTTTATCGAGCGGGGACGCCTACAATGAGCAGTTCTTC
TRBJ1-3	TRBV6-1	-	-	CASSGSDGGVGNTIYF	TGTGCCAGCAGTGGCTCGGACGGGGGGGTTGGAAACACCATATATTTT
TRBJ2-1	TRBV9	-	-	CASSVVPGAYNEQFF	TGTGCCAGCAGCGTAGTACCCGGGGCTTACAATGAGCAGTTCTTC
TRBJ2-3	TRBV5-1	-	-	CASSPLGMGATDTQYF	TGCGCCAGCAGCCCCTTGGGGATGGGAGCCACAGATACGCAGTATTTT
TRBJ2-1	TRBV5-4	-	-	CASSSSTSSYNEQFF	TGTGCCAGCAGCTCCTCGACGAGCTCCTACAATGAGCAGTTCTTC
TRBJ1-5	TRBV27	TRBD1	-	CASSLSVQGAGNQPQHF	TGTGCCAGCAGTTTATCGGTCCAGGGGGCAGGCAATCAGCCCCAGCATTTT
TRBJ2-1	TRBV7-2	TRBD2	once	CASSLRGDWNEQFF	TGTGCCAGCAGCTTACGGGGGGACTGGAATGAGCAGTTCTTC
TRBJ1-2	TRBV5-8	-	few	CASSLVRNYGYTF	TGTGCCAGCAGCTTGGTGAGGAACTATGGCTACACCTTC
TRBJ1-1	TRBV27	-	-	CASSLSGLGTEAFF	TGTGCCAGCAGTTTATCGGGTTTGGGGACTGAAGCTTTCTTT
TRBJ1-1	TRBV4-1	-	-	CASSQVSRRGNTEAFF	TGCGCCAGCAGCCAAGTCTCGAGGCGGGGGAACACTGAAGCTTTCTTT
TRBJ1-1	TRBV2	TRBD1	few	CSGGENTEAFF	TGTTCAGGGGGGGAAAACACTGAAGCTTTCTTT
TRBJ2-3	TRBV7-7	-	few	CASSKSGGGDTQYF	TGTGCCAGCAGTAAATCAGGTGGAGGAGATACGCAGTATTTT
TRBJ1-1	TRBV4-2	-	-	CASSFDRNTEAFF	TGTGCCAGCAGCTTCGATCGGAACACTGAAGCTTTCTTT
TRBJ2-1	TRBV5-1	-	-	CASSLEAEYNEQFF	TGCGCCAGCAGCCTGGAGGCGGAGTACAATGAGCAGTTCTTC
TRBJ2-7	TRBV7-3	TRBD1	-	CASTLGTGGGEQYF	TGTGCCAGCACCCTAGGGACAGGGGGAGGTGAGCAGTACTTC
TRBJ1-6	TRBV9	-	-	CASSVAVSSYNSPLHF	TGTGCCAGCAGCGTAGCGGTGAGCTCCTATAATTCACCCCTCCACTTT
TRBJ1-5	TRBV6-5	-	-	CASSVVGPQHF	TGTGCCAGCAGTGTCGTGGGGCCCCAGCATTTT
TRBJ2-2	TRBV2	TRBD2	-	CASRTTRTRTTGELFF	TGTGCCAGCAGGACCACTCGGACTAGGACGACCGGGGAGCTGTTTTTT
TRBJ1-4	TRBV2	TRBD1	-	CASMNPGQKLFF	TGTGCCAGCATGAACCCGGGACAGAAACTGTTTTTT
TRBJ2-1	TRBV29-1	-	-	CSVAHSSGYNEQFF	TGCAGCGTCGCCCACTCCAGTGGCTACAATGAGCAGTTCTTC
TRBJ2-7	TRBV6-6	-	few	CASKGPGDYEQYF	TGTGCCAGCAAAGGGCCTGGGGACTACGAGCAGTACTTC
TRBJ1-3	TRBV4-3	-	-	CASSQDYGILTGNTIYF	TGCGCCAGCAGCCAAGATTACGGGATTCTAACTGGAAACACCATATATTTT
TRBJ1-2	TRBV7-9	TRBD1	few	CASSPSGTGGGYTF	TGTGCCAGCAGCCCGAGCGGGACAGGGGGTGGCTACACCTTC
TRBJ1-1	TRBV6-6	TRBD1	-	CASLGQVISGAFF	TGTGCCAGCCTGGGACAGGTGATCTCGGGCGCTTTCTTT
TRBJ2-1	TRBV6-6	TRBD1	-	CASSPGTGGYNEQFF	TGTGCCAGCAGTCCCGGGACAGGGGGTTACAATGAGCAGTTCTTC
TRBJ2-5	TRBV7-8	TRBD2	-	CASSSVGRGALQETQYF	TGTGCCAGCAGCTCCGTGGGGCGGGGGGCCCTCCAAGAGACCCAGTACTTC